These 24 T cell receptor beta chains share one sample of origin, sequenced in a study of lymphopenia after photon versus proton radiotherapy. Only in-frame clones appear in the TCRdb table, and some are missing; sequencing was by immunoSEQ multiplex PCR. The sample has a few thousand clones; 88% are singletons. Here the sequenced sample was peripheral blood, taken from a patient treated with photon-based radiotherapy. These receptors were collected from a man aged 30 to 39 with gastric cancer.

This chain connects TRBV5-4 to TRBJ2-3, with 12 bases that match TRBD2. The CDR3 contains 17 residues. V gave up 1 base and J gave up 1 base; unmatched junction bases: 4. Germline V CDR1 and CDR2: SGHNT, YYREEE (reference sequence). In DNA, the CDR3 is TGTGCCAGCAGCTTGAGACTAGCGGGAGCGGGCACAGATACGCAGTATTTT. Protein sequence: CASSLRLAGAGTDTQYF.

The genes are TRBV10-2 and TRBJ2-4; no clear D. This CDR3 has 14 residues. V was clipped by 10 bases and J by 0 bases, with 13 bases between them. Germline V CDR1 and CDR2: WSHSY, SAAADI. Here the CDR3 reads CATAYLPAKNIQYF. The CDR3 coding sequence is TGCGCCACCGCATACCTCCCAGCCAAAAACATTCAGTACTTC.

V and J are TRBV19 and TRBJ1-5; D call uncertain. Deletions cut 5 bases from V and 0 bases from J, with 5 bases between. CDR1 is LNHDA, CDR2 SQIVND, per germline (reference sequence). The CDR3 covers 13 residues. The chain's CDR3 is CASSENSNQPQHF. The DNA for the CDR3 is TGTGCCAGTAGTGAAAATAGCAATCAGCCCCAGCATTTT.

The chain uses TRBV18 and TRBJ2-7; unclear D gene. This CDR3 contains 15 residues. Deletions cut 0 bases from V and 3 bases from J, with 12 bases between. Germline-derived CDR1 and CDR2 are KGHSH and LQKENI. The CDR3 nucleotides read TGTGCCAGCTCACCACCGAACTTAGAGAGCTACGAGCAGTACTTC. It codes for CASSPPNLESYEQYF.

V and J are TRBV5-4 and TRBJ2-3, with 10 positions matching TRBD1. Germline V lookup: CDR1 SGHNT, CDR2 YYREEE (reference sequence). V dropped 4 bases and J dropped 4; count of bases not matched to a gene: 3. The CDR3 spans 14 residues. The CDR3 is CASSRQGAADTQYF. The CDR3 region has the DNA TGTGCCAGCAGCCGACAGGGGGCGGCAGATACGCAGTATTTT.

The genes are TRBV13 and TRBJ1-5; 8 nucleotides match TRBD1. The V gene end was trimmed by 0 bases and the J gene end by 5 bases; junction bases not matched to a gene: 0. In germline, CDR1 is PRHDT, CDR2 FYEKMQ (reference sequence). The CDR3 sequence is 14 residues long. This chain's CDR3 is CASSLGQGDQPQHF. The CDR3 bases are TGTGCCAGCAGCTTAGGACAGGGGGATCAGCCCCAGCATTTT.

This clone was counted once. This chain uses TRBV7-2 with TRBJ2-7; D may be TRBD1 (6 bases). Germline-derived CDR1 and CDR2 are SGHTA and FQGNSA. The CDR3 is 14 amino acids. V was clipped by 5 bases and J by 5 bases, with 16 bases between them. CDR3 DNA: TGTGCCAGCAGCCCGGGGACAACCCTCCACGAGCAGTACTTC. It encodes CASSPGTTLHEQYF.

This clone was seen just once. This rearrangement joins TRBV7-3 to TRBJ2-5; D is uncertain. CDR3 size: 11 residues. Germline CDR1 is SGHTA and CDR2 is FQGTGA. The ends were cut back, 3 bases at V and 1 base at J, with 0 bases in the middle. The DNA for the CDR3 is TGTGCCAGCAGCTTCCAAGAGACCCAGTACTTC. Translated: CASSFQETQYF. Full variable domain (outside the CDR3, taken from reference TRBV7-3 and TRBJ2-5): GAGVSQTPSNKVTEKGKYVELRCDPISGHTALYWYRQSLGQGPEFLIYFQGTGAADDSGLPNDRFFAVRPEGSVSTLKIQRTERGDSAVYLCASSFQETQYFGPGTRLLVL.

The V gene is TRBV6-5, the J gene TRBJ1-2; the D gene is possibly TRBD1 (5 bases). CDR3 size: 13 residues. Germline V CDR1 and CDR2: MNHEY, SVGAGI. Between the trimmed V and J ends, which lost 6 bases and 1 base, there was a span of 9 bases. For the CDR3, the DNA is TGTGCCAGCAGAATAGACAGTAACTATGGCTACACCTTC. This encodes CASRIDSNYGYTF.

V and J are TRBV20-1 and TRBJ1-1; a possible D gene is TRBD1 (5 bases). V was clipped by 7 bases and J by 0 bases, with 6 bases between them. The CDR3 is 11 amino acids. The V gene's germline CDR1 is DFQATT and CDR2 SNEGSKA (reference sequence). The CDR3 DNA follows: TGCAGTGGACAGATGAACACTGAAGCTTTCTTT. It translates to CSGQMNTEAFF.

The chain couples TRBV5-6 to TRBJ2-7; D is uncertain. Trimming stripped 4 bases from V and 4 bases from J, with 9 bases between. The CDR3 runs to 12 residues. Per the germline V gene, CDR1 is SGHDT and CDR2 is YYEEEE. CDR3 sequence (DNA): TGTGCCAGCAGCCGGACCCTTTACGAGCAGTACTTC. Translated, it gives CASSRTLYEQYF.

V usage is TRBV14 and J usage is TRBJ2-7, with D perhaps matching TRBD1 (6 bases). The CDR3 contains 14 residues. Germline values: CDR1 SGHDN, CDR2 FVKESK. V lost 4 bases, J lost 6 bases, and 16 bases lay in between. The CDR3 DNA is TGTGCCAGCAGCCCCTTGGGGCTAGGGGGCGAGCAGTACTTC. This codes for CASSPLGLGGEQYF.

CDR3 loop: CASSPGQGASIQYF. Here the CDR3 DNA reads TGTGCCAGCAGTCCCGGACAGGGGGCGAGCATTCAGTACTTC. V usage is TRBV7-2 and J usage is TRBJ2-4; 11 bases line up with TRBD1. Germline V gives CDR1 SGHTA, CDR2 FQGNSA. Trimming removed 6 bases from V and 9 bases from J; junction bases left unmatched: 7. The CDR3 is 14 residues long. Full variable domain (remainder filled in from reference TRBV7-2 and TRBJ2-4): GAGVSQSPSNKVTEKGKDVELRCDPISGHTALYWYRQSLGQGLEFLIYFQGNSAPDKSGLPSDRFSAERTGGSVSTLTIQRTQQEDSAVYLCASSPGQGASIQYFGAGTRLSVL.

The chain uses TRBV10-2 and TRBJ1-2; TRBD1 matches at 9 bases. CDR1 WSHSY and CDR2 SAAADI come from the germline V gene. The ends lost 0 bases at V and 8 bases at J; junction bases unmatched: 4. The CDR3 consists of 14 residues. For the CDR3, the DNA is TGCGCCAGCAGTGAGTCAACAGGGGGCGAGGGCTACACCTTC. Amino acid sequence: CASSESTGGEGYTF.

The sample holds a few counts of this clone. The chain couples TRBV7-9 to TRBJ2-1; 8 bases are a match to TRBD1. The V segment lost 5 bases and the J segment 7 bases; nucleotides outside the gene matches: 22. The CDR3 spans 19 residues. The germline V gene has CDR1 SEHNR and CDR2 FQNEAQ (reference sequence). The CDR3 spells CASSQPTGEWGQQQNEQFF. The CDR3 nucleotides read TGTGCCAGCAGCCAACCGACAGGGGAGTGGGGACAGCAACAAAATGAGCAGTTCTTC.

The CDR3 is CASSLVFGARLAKNIQYF. CDR3 bases: TGTGCCAGCAGCTTAGTATTCGGGGCTCGACTAGCCAAAAACATTCAGTACTTC. The V call is TRBV5-6, the J call TRBJ2-4, with D perhaps matching TRBD1 or TRBD2 (5 bases each). This CDR3 has 18 residues. The ends were cut back, 2 bases at V and 0 bases at J, with 18 bases in the middle. Germline V lookup: CDR1 SGHDT, CDR2 YYEEEE.

This CDR3 reads CASRPGLNYEQYF. The CDR3 bases are TGTGCCAGCAGACCGGGACTGAACTACGAGCAGTACTTC. J is TRBJ2-7 and V is TRBV7-2, with D perhaps matching TRBD2 (6 bases). CDR1 is SGHTA and CDR2 is FQGNSA in the germline V gene. The CDR3 is 13 amino acids. V lost 6 bases and J lost 3, with 12 bases in between.

The chain joins TRBV18 to TRBJ2-7; D remains ambiguous. The germline CDR1 and CDR2 sequences are KGHSH and LQKENI. This CDR3 is built from 13 residues. The V end was cut by 6 bases, the J end by 0 bases, with 9 bases between. The DNA of the CDR3 is TGTGCCAGCTCCGCATCCTTCTCCTACGAGCAGTACTTC. This gives the protein CASSASFSYEQYF.

CDR3 DNA sequence: TGTGCCAGTACCCTCCGGGACAGGTCGAACACTGAAGCTTTCTTT. Amino acid sequence: CASTLRDRSNTEAFF. V and J are TRBV19 and TRBJ1-1, with TRBD1 matching over 8 bases. Germline CDR1 reads LNHDA; CDR2 reads SQIVND (reference sequence). J was trimmed by 1 base and V by 7 bases; bases with no gene match: 8. CDR3 size: 15 residues.

The chain recombines TRBV11-2 with TRBJ1-3; 7 bases align to TRBD1. The germline gives CDR1 SGHAT, CDR2 FQNNGV. This CDR3 contains 14 residues. The V segment lost 5 bases and the J segment 2 bases; nucleotides outside the gene matches: 3. CDR3 nucleotide sequence: TGTGCCAGCAGCCGAGGGACAGCTGGAAACACCATATATTTT. Translated: CASSRGTAGNTIYF.

This clone was seen just once. The genes are TRBV6-5 and TRBJ2-2, with no clear D. The CDR3 is 14 amino acids. Trimming took 0 bases from V and 6 from J, leaving 8 bases between them. Germline loops: CDR1 MNHEY, CDR2 SVGAGI. The CDR3 loop is CASSYSLGAGELFF. In DNA, the CDR3 is TGTGCCAGCAGTTACTCCCTTGGAGCCGGGGAGCTGTTTTTT.

CDR3 in DNA: TGCGCCAGCAGTGGACAGACTAATTCACCCCTCCACTTT. Protein: CASSGQTNSPLHF. The gene calls are TRBV10-2 and TRBJ1-6; a possible D gene is TRBD1 (5 bases). This CDR3 region has 13 residues. V was cut by 4 bases and J by 6 bases, with 7 bases left in between. CDR1 is WSHSY, CDR2 SAAADI, per germline.

This clone came up a few times. The J gene is TRBJ1-6, the V gene TRBV7-3, with D possibly matching TRBD1 (5 bases). Per germline, CDR1 SGHTA and CDR2 FQGTGA. V dropped 5 bases and J dropped 14 bases, with 16 bases sitting between them. There are 13 residues in the CDR3. The CDR3 region is CASSPEVGASLHF. For the CDR3, the DNA is TGTGCCAGCAGCCCAGAAGTCGGGGCGTCCCTCCACTTT.

This chain uses TRBV27 with TRBJ1-5; D perhaps matches TRBD1 (5 bases). The CDR3 is 18 amino acids. Trimming took off 1 base at V and 1 base at J, with 17 bases between the two ends. Per the germline V gene, CDR1 is MNHEY and CDR2 is SMNVEV (reference sequence). The CDR3 DNA reads TGTGCCAGCAGTTTATGGGGGACCTCTTTTGGGAGCAATCAGCCCCAGCATTTT. Encoded protein: CASSLWGTSFGSNQPQHF.